Listed below are T cell receptor beta chains from one sample, sequenced in a study of blood T cell repertoires in COVID-19. Libraries were prepared by immunoSEQ multiplex PCR; TCRdb keeps only in-frame clonotypes and omits some of them. The sample contains roughly 160,000 clones, 83% of which appear only once. Sequencing input: peripheral blood. Every receptor here comes from a woman aged 80 or older with acute or convalescent COVID-19. Each CDR3 is given with its conserved first and last residue. A D gene is named only where the DNA matches it firmly. The size of a clone is reported for some rows only, either as once, few or many, or as a class for expanded clones.

v_gene: TRBV18
abundance: -
j_gene: TRBJ2-3
d_gene: -
CDR3aa: CASSPRGDTDTQYF
CDR3nt: TGTGCCAGCTCACCAAGAGGAGACACAGATACGCAGTATTTT

v_gene: TRBV7-9
abundance: -
j_gene: TRBJ2-7
d_gene: TRBD1
CDR3aa: CASSLWQGAYEQYF
CDR3nt: TGTGCCAGCAGCTTATGGCAGGGGGCCTACGAGCAGTACTTC

v_gene: TRBV27
abundance: -
j_gene: TRBJ1-6
d_gene: TRBD1
CDR3aa: CASSLTPTGGNSPLHF
CDR3nt: TGTGCCAGCAGTTTAACCCCGACAGGGGGAAATTCACCCCTCCACTTT

v_gene: TRBV19
abundance: few
j_gene: TRBJ1-1
d_gene: -
CDR3aa: CASSMPRGGNTEAFF
CDR3nt: TGTGCCAGTAGTATGCCCCGGGGAGGGAACACTGAAGCTTTCTTT

v_gene: TRBV14
abundance: -
j_gene: TRBJ2-1
d_gene: -
CDR3aa: CASSGQLSSYNEQFF
CDR3nt: TGTGCCAGCAGCGGACAGCTCAGCTCCTACAATGAGCAGTTCTTC

v_gene: TRBV28
abundance: -
j_gene: TRBJ2-6
d_gene: TRBD1
CDR3aa: CASSTGTGVSGANVLTF
CDR3nt: TGTGCCAGCAGCACCGGGACAGGGGTTTCTGGGGCCAACGTCCTGACTTTC

v_gene: TRBV28
abundance: -
j_gene: TRBJ1-1
d_gene: TRBD1
CDR3aa: CASSTAGGVGTEAFF
CDR3nt: TGTGCCAGCAGTACCGCAGGGGGCGTCGGCACTGAAGCTTTCTTT

v_gene: TRBV7-9
abundance: -
j_gene: TRBJ1-1
d_gene: TRBD1
CDR3aa: CASSWAGQGASSTEAFF
CDR3nt: TGTGCCAGCAGCTGGGCCGGACAGGGGGCATCGAGCACTGAAGCTTTCTTT

v_gene: TRBV4-3
abundance: -
j_gene: TRBJ2-1
d_gene: TRBD2
CDR3aa: CASSLTPLAGVGNEQFF
CDR3nt: TGCGCCAGCAGCCTCACCCCCCTAGCGGGAGTGGGTAATGAGCAGTTCTTC

v_gene: TRBV2
abundance: -
j_gene: TRBJ2-1
d_gene: TRBD1
CDR3aa: CASSEERAGGLRSSYNEQFF
CDR3nt: TGTGCCAGCAGTGAGGAGCGGGCAGGGGGCCTCCGAAGCTCCTACAATGAGCAGTTCTTC

v_gene: TRBV6-1
abundance: -
j_gene: TRBJ2-7
d_gene: TRBD2
CDR3aa: CASSVGPPRTSGRVGEQYF
CDR3nt: TGTGCCAGCAGTGTAGGGCCACCCCGTACTAGCGGGAGAGTAGGCGAGCAGTACTTC

v_gene: TRBV11-2
abundance: once
j_gene: TRBJ2-1
d_gene: TRBD2
CDR3aa: CASSLVGSGGADEQFF
CDR3nt: TGTGCCAGCAGCTTAGTAGGTAGCGGGGGGGCCGATGAGCAGTTCTTC

v_gene: TRBV30
abundance: -
j_gene: TRBJ2-5
d_gene: TRBD2
CDR3aa: CAWSEPGLAGETQYF
CDR3nt: TGTGCCTGGAGTGAACCGGGACTAGCGGGAGAGACCCAGTACTTC

v_gene: TRBV11-3
abundance: -
j_gene: TRBJ2-7
d_gene: TRBD2
CDR3aa: CASSLWAGGPPRAYEQYF
CDR3nt: TGTGCCAGCAGCTTATGGGCGGGGGGCCCCCCAAGGGCCTACGAGCAGTACTTC

v_gene: TRBV2
abundance: -
j_gene: TRBJ1-1
d_gene: TRBD1
CDR3aa: CASSYRGGPFEAFF
CDR3nt: TGTGCCAGCAGCTACAGGGGAGGCCCCTTTGAAGCTTTCTTT

v_gene: TRBV19
abundance: medium-sized
j_gene: TRBJ2-1
d_gene: TRBD2
CDR3aa: CASSIGLAVNEQFF
CDR3nt: TGTGCCAGTAGTATTGGCCTAGCGGTCAATGAGCAGTTCTTC

v_gene: TRBV10-2
abundance: -
j_gene: TRBJ1-1
d_gene: TRBD1
CDR3aa: CASSEGQGYDYTEAFF
CDR3nt: TGCGCCAGCAGTGAGGGACAGGGGTACGATTACACTGAAGCTTTCTTT

v_gene: TRBV6-5
abundance: few
j_gene: TRBJ2-7
d_gene: TRBD1
CDR3aa: CASSYPGQGRYEQYF
CDR3nt: TGTGCCAGCAGTTACCCGGGACAGGGGCGCTACGAGCAGTACTTC

v_gene: TRBV4-3
abundance: few
j_gene: TRBJ2-5
d_gene: TRBD2
CDR3aa: CASSQDGPRRGGRETQYF
CDR3nt: TGCGCCAGCAGCCAAGATGGGCCTCGGCGGGGGGGCCGGGAGACCCAGTACTTC

v_gene: TRBV2
abundance: -
j_gene: TRBJ2-7
d_gene: TRBD2
CDR3aa: CASAGLGTSGSSYEQYF
CDR3nt: TGTGCCAGCGCAGGGTTAGGGACTAGCGGGAGCTCCTACGAGCAGTACTTC

v_gene: TRBV30
abundance: -
j_gene: TRBJ1-3
d_gene: -
CDR3aa: CAWISRVVSGNTIYF
CDR3nt: TGTGCCTGGATTTCTCGCGTCGTCTCTGGAAACACCATATATTTT

v_gene: TRBV19
abundance: -
j_gene: TRBJ2-2
d_gene: TRBD2
CDR3aa: CASSRPGGRDTGELFF
CDR3nt: TGTGCCAGTAGTCGCCCGGGCGGGAGGGACACCGGGGAGCTGTTTTTT

v_gene: TRBV7-9
abundance: -
j_gene: TRBJ1-2
d_gene: -
CDR3aa: CASSVGQNNYGYTF
CDR3nt: TGTGCCAGCAGCGTTGGACAGAACAACTATGGCTACACCTTC

v_gene: TRBV3-1/TRBV3-2
abundance: -
j_gene: TRBJ2-5
d_gene: TRBD2
CDR3aa: CASSQDLAGGLETQYF
CDR3nt: TGTGCCAGCAGCCAAGATTTAGCGGGGGGCTTAGAGACCCAGTACTTC

v_gene: TRBV11-2
abundance: -
j_gene: TRBJ2-1
d_gene: TRBD2
CDR3aa: CASSFRTSGRINNEQFF
CDR3nt: TGTGCCAGCAGCTTTCGTACTAGCGGGAGAATTAACAATGAGCAGTTCTTC

v_gene: TRBV9
abundance: few
j_gene: TRBJ1-4
d_gene: TRBD1
CDR3aa: CASSPHIGTGNEKLFF
CDR3nt: TGTGCCAGCAGCCCCCACATCGGGACAGGGAATGAAAAACTGTTTTTT

v_gene: TRBV19
abundance: -
j_gene: TRBJ1-2
d_gene: TRBD1
CDR3aa: CASTPGTGRYGYTF
CDR3nt: TGTGCCAGTACCCCCGGGACAGGGAGATATGGCTACACCTTC

v_gene: TRBV5-1
abundance: -
j_gene: TRBJ2-3
d_gene: TRBD1
CDR3aa: CASSRDRGAADTQYF
CDR3nt: TGCGCCAGCAGTCGGGACAGGGGCGCCGCAGATACGCAGTATTTT

v_gene: TRBV2
abundance: -
j_gene: TRBJ1-1
d_gene: -
CDR3aa: CASKVVTQGEAFF
CDR3nt: TGTGCCAGCAAGGTAGTTACACAGGGTGAAGCTTTCTTT

v_gene: TRBV30
abundance: -
j_gene: TRBJ1-6
d_gene: TRBD1
CDR3aa: CACNPDRANSYNSPLHF
CDR3nt: TGTGCCTGTAACCCTGACAGGGCTAACTCCTATAATTCACCCCTCCACTTT

v_gene: TRBV9
abundance: -
j_gene: TRBJ1-2
d_gene: -
CDR3aa: CASSVAGGHYGYTF
CDR3nt: TGTGCCAGCAGCGTAGCGGGGGGCCACTATGGCTACACCTTC

v_gene: TRBV11-2
abundance: few
j_gene: TRBJ1-4
d_gene: -
CDR3aa: CASSPPGIANEKLFF
CDR3nt: TGTGCCAGCAGCCCCCCCGGGATTGCTAATGAAAAACTGTTTTTT

v_gene: TRBV18
abundance: -
j_gene: TRBJ1-2
d_gene: TRBD1
CDR3aa: CASSPTGTGDGYTF
CDR3nt: TGTGCCAGCTCACCAACGGGGACAGGGGATGGCTACACCTTC

v_gene: TRBV28
abundance: -
j_gene: TRBJ2-7
d_gene: TRBD1
CDR3aa: CASSKPGQGPDEQYF
CDR3nt: TGTGCCAGCAGCAAGCCGGGACAGGGACCGGACGAGCAGTACTTC

v_gene: TRBV7-2
abundance: -
j_gene: TRBJ1-2
d_gene: -
CDR3aa: CASSLGGQGRIYGYTF
CDR3nt: TGTGCCAGCAGCTTAGGCGGGCAAGGACGGATATATGGCTACACCTTC

v_gene: TRBV6-2/TRBV6-3
abundance: -
j_gene: TRBJ2-7
d_gene: TRBD2
CDR3aa: CASSALAAGEQYF
CDR3nt: TGTGCCAGCAGTGCATTGGCAGCGGGAGAGCAGTACTTC

v_gene: TRBV7-2
abundance: -
j_gene: TRBJ2-7
d_gene: TRBD2
CDR3aa: CASSLGGGQAYEQYF
CDR3nt: TGTGCCAGCAGCTTAGGCGGGGGGCAGGCCTACGAGCAGTACTTC

v_gene: TRBV18
abundance: -
j_gene: TRBJ2-5
d_gene: TRBD2
CDR3aa: CASSPTSGGQETQYF
CDR3nt: TGTGCCAGCTCACCAACTAGCGGGGGGCAAGAGACCCAGTACTTC

v_gene: TRBV5-6
abundance: -
j_gene: TRBJ1-1
d_gene: TRBD1
CDR3aa: CASSLVNRGTEAFF
CDR3nt: TGTGCCAGCAGCTTGGTCAACAGGGGCACTGAAGCTTTCTTT

v_gene: TRBV5-4
abundance: -
j_gene: TRBJ1-2
d_gene: TRBD1
CDR3aa: CASSLGTGGVLVGYTF
CDR3nt: TGTGCCAGCAGCTTAGGGACAGGGGGTGTATTAGTTGGCTACACCTTC

v_gene: TRBV5-1
abundance: few
j_gene: TRBJ1-4
d_gene: TRBD1
CDR3aa: CASSYGQGGNEKLFF
CDR3nt: TGCGCCAGCAGCTATGGACAGGGGGGTAATGAAAAACTGTTTTTT

v_gene: TRBV20-1
abundance: -
j_gene: TRBJ2-7
d_gene: TRBD2
CDR3aa: CSARGGGEQYF
CDR3nt: TGCAGTGCTAGAGGCGGGGGCGAGCAGTACTTC

v_gene: TRBV23-1
abundance: -
j_gene: TRBJ2-7
d_gene: -
CDR3aa: CASSQSEFYEQYF
CDR3nt: TGCGCCAGCAGTCAATCCGAGTTTTACGAGCAGTACTTC

v_gene: TRBV24-1
abundance: -
j_gene: TRBJ2-7
d_gene: TRBD1
CDR3aa: CATSDFGTGGTYEQYF
CDR3nt: TGTGCCACCAGTGATTTTGGGACAGGGGGGACCTACGAGCAGTACTTC

v_gene: TRBV7-8
abundance: -
j_gene: TRBJ2-7
d_gene: TRBD2
CDR3aa: CASSSYGTSGSYEQYF
CDR3nt: TGTGCCAGCAGCTCATATGGGACTAGCGGATCCTACGAGCAGTACTTC

v_gene: TRBV25-1
abundance: -
j_gene: TRBJ2-7
d_gene: -
CDR3aa: CASSPPTDFYEQYF
CDR3nt: TGTGCCAGCAGTCCTCCGACAGACTTCTACGAGCAGTACTTC

v_gene: TRBV3-1/TRBV3-2
abundance: -
j_gene: TRBJ2-5
d_gene: -
CDR3aa: CASSHQGNWETQYF
CDR3nt: TGTGCCAGCAGCCACCAGGGCAATTGGGAGACCCAGTACTTC

v_gene: TRBV12-3/TRBV12-4
abundance: -
j_gene: TRBJ2-5
d_gene: -
CDR3aa: CASKSDQETQYF
CDR3nt: TGTGCCAGCAAGTCGGACCAAGAGACCCAGTACTTC

v_gene: TRBV30
abundance: -
j_gene: TRBJ2-7
d_gene: TRBD2
CDR3aa: CAWSLNLAGGLAYEQYF
CDR3nt: TGTGCCTGGAGCCTCAATTTAGCGGGAGGCTTGGCCTACGAGCAGTACTTC

v_gene: TRBV5-6
abundance: -
j_gene: TRBJ2-2
d_gene: TRBD2
CDR3aa: CASSTPQGLYTGELFF
CDR3nt: TGTGCCAGCAGCACGCCCCAGGGACTATACACCGGGGAGCTGTTTTTT

v_gene: TRBV7-3
abundance: -
j_gene: TRBJ2-7
d_gene: -
CDR3aa: CASSPHGSGEQYF
CDR3nt: TGTGCCAGCAGCCCGCACGGGAGTGGCGAGCAGTACTTC

v_gene: TRBV30
abundance: -
j_gene: TRBJ1-4
d_gene: TRBD1
CDR3aa: CACGQGGPSTNEKLFF
CDR3nt: TGTGCCTGCGGGCAGGGGGGTCCCTCAACTAATGAAAAACTGTTTTTT

v_gene: TRBV10-3
abundance: -
j_gene: TRBJ1-2
d_gene: -
CDR3aa: CAISYEVYGYTF
CDR3nt: TGTGCCATCAGTTACGAGGTCTATGGCTACACCTTC